This T cell receptor (beta chain) derives from a study of regulatory T cells in long-lasting Graves disease. Points from the study as a whole: Study was limited to peripheral blood, excluding thyroid tissue. Lower TCR diversity characterized persistent Graves' patients relative to newly diagnosed patients.

To make TCR beta libraries, researchers used iRepertoire HTBI primers and Arm-PCR of CDR3 regions. A single record per CDR3 protein comes from TCRdb applying MiXCR to the multiplex PCR reads. Of 510,000 or so distinct CDR3 sequences in the sample, about 11% were seen once. This clonotype was recorded at least ten times. No antigen is known for it. The time point is: newly diagnosed GD, antithyroid drugs for less than 3 months. PBMC-derived RNA was used for the TCR library. The CDR3 loop spans 14 amino acids. With 6 bases removed from V and 4 bases from J, the gap between germline ends came to 13 bases. These sequences were also reported in another study, on T cells in Graves' hyperthyroidism and ophthalmopathy. From that second work: HTBI primers were the set used in a first-round RT-PCR of the TCR CDR3. Ophthalmopathy was model-predicted a median roughly 6.5 months pre-onset.

The TCR was taken from a woman aged 25 to 39 with Graves disease. This chain connects TRBV12-3 or TRBV12-4 to TRBJ2-1; D possibly uses TRBD1 or TRBD2 (5 bases each). Here the sequenced sample was peripheral blood mononuclear cells (PBMCs), taken at new diagnosis, from a patient treated with antithyroid drugs. Written as DNA, the CDR3 is TGTGCCAGCAGCCTCGGGGCAACTTACAATGAGCAGTTCTTC. Protein: CASSLGATYNEQFF.